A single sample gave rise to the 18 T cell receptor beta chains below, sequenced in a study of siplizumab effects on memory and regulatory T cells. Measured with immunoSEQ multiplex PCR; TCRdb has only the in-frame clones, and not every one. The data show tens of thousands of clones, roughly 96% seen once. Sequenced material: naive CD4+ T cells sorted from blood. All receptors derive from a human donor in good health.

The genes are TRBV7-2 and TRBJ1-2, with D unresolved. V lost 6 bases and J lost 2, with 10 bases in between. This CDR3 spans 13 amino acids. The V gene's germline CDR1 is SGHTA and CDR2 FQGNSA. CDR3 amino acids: CASRPIGNYGYTF. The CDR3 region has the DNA TGTGCCAGCAGGCCAATAGGGAACTATGGCTACACCTTC.

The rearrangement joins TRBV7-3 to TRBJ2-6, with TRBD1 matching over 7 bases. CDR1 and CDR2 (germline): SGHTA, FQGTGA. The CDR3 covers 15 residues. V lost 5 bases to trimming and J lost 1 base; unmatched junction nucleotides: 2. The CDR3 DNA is TGTGCCAGCAGCATACAGGGGTCTGGGGCCAACGTCCTGACTTTC. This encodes CASSIQGSGANVLTF.

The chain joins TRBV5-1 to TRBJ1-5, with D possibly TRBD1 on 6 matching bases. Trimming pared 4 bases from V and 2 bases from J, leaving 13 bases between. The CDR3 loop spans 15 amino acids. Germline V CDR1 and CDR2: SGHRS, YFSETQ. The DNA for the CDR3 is TGCGCCAGCAGCATGGACAGTTCCCGCAATCAGCCCCAGCATTTT. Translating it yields CASSMDSSRNQPQHF.

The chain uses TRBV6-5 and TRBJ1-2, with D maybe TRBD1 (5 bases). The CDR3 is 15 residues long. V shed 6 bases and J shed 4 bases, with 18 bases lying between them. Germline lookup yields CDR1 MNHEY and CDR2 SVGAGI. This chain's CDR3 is CASRGRDRTFYGYTF. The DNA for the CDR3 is TGTGCCAGCAGGGGCCGGGACCGTACATTCTATGGCTACACCTTC.

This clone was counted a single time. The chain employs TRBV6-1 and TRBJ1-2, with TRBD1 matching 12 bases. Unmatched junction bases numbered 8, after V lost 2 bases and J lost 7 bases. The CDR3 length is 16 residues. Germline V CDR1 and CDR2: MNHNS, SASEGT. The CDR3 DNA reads TGTGCCAGCAGTGAATTAGGGGGACAGGGGGCGAGTGGCTACACCTTC. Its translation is CASSELGGQGASGYTF.

The CDR3 sequence: CASSKRTGGEGTQYF. CDR3 DNA: TGTGCCAGCAGTAAACGGACAGGGGGCGAGGGGACCCAGTACTTC. The chain has TRBV27 and TRBJ2-5; 11 bases line up with TRBD1. Germline V gene data show CDR1 as MNHEY and CDR2 as SMNVEV (reference sequence). The CDR3 spans 15 residues. J lost 7 bases, V lost 5 bases, and 9 bases had no gene match.

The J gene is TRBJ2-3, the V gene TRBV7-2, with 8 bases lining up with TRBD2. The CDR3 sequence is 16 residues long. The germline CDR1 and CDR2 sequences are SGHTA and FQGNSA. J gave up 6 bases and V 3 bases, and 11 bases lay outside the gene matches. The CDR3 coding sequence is TGTGCCAGCAGCTTGGGCCTTCCGGGACTAGGGGATACGCAGTATTTT. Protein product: CASSLGLPGLGDTQYF. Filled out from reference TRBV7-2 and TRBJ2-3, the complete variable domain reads GAGVSQSPSNKVTEKGKDVELRCDPISGHTALYWYRQSLGQGLEFLIYFQGNSAPDKSGLPSDRFSAERTGGSVSTLTIQRTQQEDSAVYLCASSLGLPGLGDTQYFGPGTRLTVL.

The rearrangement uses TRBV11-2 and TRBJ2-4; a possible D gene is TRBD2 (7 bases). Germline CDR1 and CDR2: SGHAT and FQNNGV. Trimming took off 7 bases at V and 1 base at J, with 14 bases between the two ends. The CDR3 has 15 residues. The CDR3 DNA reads TGTGCCAGCAACTCGGGGGGCGAGGCCAAAAACATTCAGTACTTC. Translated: CASNSGGEAKNIQYF.

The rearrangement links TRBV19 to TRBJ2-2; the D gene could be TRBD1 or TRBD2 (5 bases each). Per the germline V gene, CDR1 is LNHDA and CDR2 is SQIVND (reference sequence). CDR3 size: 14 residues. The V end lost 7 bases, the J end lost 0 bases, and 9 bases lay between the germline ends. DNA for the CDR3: TGTGCCAGTAATGGGGGTTCGAACACCGGGGAGCTGTTTTTT. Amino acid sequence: CASNGGSNTGELFF.

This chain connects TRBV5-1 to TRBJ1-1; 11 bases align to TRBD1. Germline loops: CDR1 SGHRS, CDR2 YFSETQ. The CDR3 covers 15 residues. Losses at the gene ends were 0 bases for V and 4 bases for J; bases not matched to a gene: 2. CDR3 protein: CASSLGTGGITEAFF. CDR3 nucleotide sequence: TGCGCCAGCAGCTTGGGGACAGGGGGCATCACTGAAGCTTTCTTT.

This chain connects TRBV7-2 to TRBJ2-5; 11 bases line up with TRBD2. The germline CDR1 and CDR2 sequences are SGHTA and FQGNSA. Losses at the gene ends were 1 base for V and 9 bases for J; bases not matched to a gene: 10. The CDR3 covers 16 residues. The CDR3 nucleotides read TGTGCCAGCAGCTTAGGAGTAGCGGGGGGGCAAGGGTCCCAGTACTTC. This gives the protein CASSLGVAGGQGSQYF.

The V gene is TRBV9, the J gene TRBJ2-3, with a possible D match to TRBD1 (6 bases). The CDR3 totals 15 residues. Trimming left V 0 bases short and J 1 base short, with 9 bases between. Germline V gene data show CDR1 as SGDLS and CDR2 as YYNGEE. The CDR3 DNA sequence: TGTGCCAGCAGCGTAGACGCAGGGGGCACAGATACGCAGTATTTT. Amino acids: CASSVDAGGTDTQYF.

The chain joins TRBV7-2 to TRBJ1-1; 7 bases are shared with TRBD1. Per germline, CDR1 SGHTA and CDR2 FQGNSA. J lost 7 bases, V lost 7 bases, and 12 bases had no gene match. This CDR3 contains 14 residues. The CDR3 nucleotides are TGTGCCAGCAACCCGGCACAGGGGATAATTGAAGCTTTCTTT. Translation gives CASNPAQGIIEAFF.

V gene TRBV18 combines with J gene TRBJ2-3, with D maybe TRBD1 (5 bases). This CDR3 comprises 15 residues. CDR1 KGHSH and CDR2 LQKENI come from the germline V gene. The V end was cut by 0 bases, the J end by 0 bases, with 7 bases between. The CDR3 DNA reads TGTGCCAGCTCACCACCCCAGGGCAGCACAGATACGCAGTATTTT. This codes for CASSPPQGSTDTQYF. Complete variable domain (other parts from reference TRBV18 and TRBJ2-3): NAGVMQNPRHLVRRRGQEARLRCSPMKGHSHVYWYRQLPEEGLKFMVYLQKENIIDESGMPKERFSAEFPKEGPSILRIQQVVRGDSAAYFCASSPPQGSTDTQYFGPGTRLTVL.

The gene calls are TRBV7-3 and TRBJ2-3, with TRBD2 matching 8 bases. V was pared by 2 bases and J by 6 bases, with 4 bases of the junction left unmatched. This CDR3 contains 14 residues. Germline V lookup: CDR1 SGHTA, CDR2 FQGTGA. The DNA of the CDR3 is TGTGCCAGCAGCTTAGCGGGGGGTTACGATACGCAGTATTTT. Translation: CASSLAGGYDTQYF.

Written as DNA, the CDR3 is TGTGCCAGCAGCTTTGGACAGGGGCGCACAGATACGCAGTATTTT. It codes for CASSFGQGRTDTQYF. The J gene is TRBJ2-3, the V gene TRBV7-6, with 9 bases matching TRBD1. V was clipped by 3 bases and J by 1 base; unmatched bases: 2. CDR1 SGHVS and CDR2 FNYEAQ come from the germline V gene. This CDR3 is 15 amino acids long.

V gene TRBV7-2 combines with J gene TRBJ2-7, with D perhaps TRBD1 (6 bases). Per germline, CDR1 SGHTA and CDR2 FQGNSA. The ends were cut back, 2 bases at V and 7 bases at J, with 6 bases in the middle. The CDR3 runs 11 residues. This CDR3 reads CASSLTGEQYF. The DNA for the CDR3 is TGTGCCAGCAGCTTAACAGGGGAGCAGTACTTC.

In DNA, the CDR3 is TGCGCCAGCAGTAAAATAGCGGGGCCCACCTCCAATGAGCAGTTCTTC. Protein product: CASSKIAGPTSNEQFF. This sequence joins TRBV5-1 and TRBJ2-1, with 8 positions matching TRBD2. The germline V gene has CDR1 SGHRS and CDR2 YFSETQ. The ends lost 5 bases at V and 6 bases at J; junction bases unmatched: 13. The length of the CDR3 is 16 residues.